The 30 T cell receptor beta chains listed next were all sequenced from one sample in a study of identical twins. TCRdb independently ran MiXCR on the 5' RACE reads; one entry per CDR3 protein. The data contain roughly 630,000 distinct CDR3 sequences, roughly 6.6% of them singletons. This sample also belongs to another study, concerning yellow fever vaccine responses in identical twins.

Sample: PBMCs. The receptors were sampled from a woman aged 18-29 years in good health.

This clonotype was picked up many times. This chain joins TRBV29-1 and TRBJ1-3; D unclear. CDR1 and CDR2 (germline): SQVTM, ANQGSEA. Trimming stripped 7 bases from V and 3 bases from J, with 10 bases between. This CDR3 contains 12 residues. The CDR3 region is CSADIGGNTIYF. The CDR3 DNA follows: TGCAGCGCAGACATTGGTGGAAACACCATATATTTT.

Ten or more counts support this clonotype. The chain recombines TRBV7-9 with TRBJ2-3, with TRBD1 matching 8 bases. V lost 5 bases and J lost 1; bases outside the gene matches: 5. The CDR3 consists of 15 residues. From germline, CDR1 is SEHNR and CDR2 FQNEAQ (reference sequence). CDR3 bases: TGTGCCAGCAGCCCCGACAGGGGACGCACAGATACGCAGTATTTT. Encoded protein: CASSPDRGRTDTQYF.

This clonotype was seen only a few times. The rearrangement uses TRBV27 and TRBJ2-7, with D perhaps TRBD2 (5 bases). The germline CDR1 and CDR2 sequences are MNHEY and SMNVEV (reference sequence). This CDR3 has 13 residues. Trimming took 1 base from V and 6 from J, leaving 10 bases between them. This CDR3 is CASSLYGSVEQYF. The CDR3 nucleotides are TGTGCCAGCAGTTTATACGGTAGCGTCGAGCAGTACTTC.

The CDR3 spells CASSEQAGNQPQHF. Here the CDR3 DNA reads TGTGCCAGCAGTGAACAGGCGGGCAATCAGCCCCAGCATTTT. The chain carries TRBV2 and TRBJ1-5; D gene unclear. The CDR3 has 14 amino acids. The germline CDR1 and CDR2 sequences are SNHLY and FYNNEI. V was clipped by 2 bases and J by 2 bases, with 7 bases between them.

This clonotype showed up just a few times. The V and J genes are TRBV20-1 and TRBJ2-7; D is possibly TRBD1 (6 bases). Germline V gene sequence: CDR1 DFQATT, CDR2 SNEGSKA (reference sequence). Deletions cut 5 bases from V and 3 bases from J, with 11 bases between. The CDR3 is 12 amino acids. The CDR3, as DNA: TGCAGTGCTTCTGAACAGGGCTACGAGCAGTACTTC. This gives the protein CSASEQGYEQYF.

This chain connects TRBV18 to TRBJ2-7; either TRBD1 or TRBD2 may fit D (5 bases each). Germline lookup yields CDR1 KGHSH and CDR2 LQKENI. This CDR3 has 14 amino acids. Between the trimmed V and J ends, which lost 5 bases and 2 bases, there was a span of 13 bases. The DNA of the CDR3 is TGTGCCAGCTCAGACCGGGACCACCCCTACGAGCAGTACTTC. It encodes CASSDRDHPYEQYF.

The gene calls are TRBV11-1 and TRBJ2-3; TRBD2 matches 15 bases. Germline assignment: CDR1 SGHAT and CDR2 FQDESV (reference sequence). Trimming at V came to 5 bases and at J to 3 bases, leaving 9 bases not matched to a gene. CDR3 length: 18 residues. The CDR3: CASSPPLGLAGGTDTQYF. CDR3 DNA sequence: TGTGCCAGCAGCCCGCCCCTGGGACTAGCGGGGGGAACAGATACGCAGTATTTT.

This clonotype has ten or more counts. The rearrangement joins TRBV6-1 to TRBJ1-3; D is perhaps TRBD1 (6 bases). CDR1 and CDR2 from the germline V gene are MNHNS and SASEGT. This CDR3 has 16 residues. The V end was cut by 5 bases, the J end by 2 bases, with 16 bases between. The CDR3 here is CASSRSTGGTGNTIYF. CDR3 coding DNA: TGTGCCAGCAGTCGTTCGACAGGTGGCACTGGAAACACCATATATTTT.

This clonotype was picked up a small number of times. The V gene is TRBV11-2, the J gene TRBJ2-7; D gene unclear. Between the trimmed V and J ends, which lost 1 base and 2 bases, there was a span of 6 bases. This CDR3 contains 13 residues. Germline loops: CDR1 SGHAT, CDR2 FQNNGV. CDR3 sequence reads: CASSLVVAYEQYV. The CDR3 DNA reads TGTGCCAGCAGCTTAGTTGTAGCCTACGAGCAGTACGTC.

This chain connects TRBV5-4 to TRBJ2-6; 7 bases map to TRBD1. V trimming: 4 bases; J trimming: 4 bases; junction bases outside the gene matches: 11. This CDR3 has 17 residues. Germline V CDR1 and CDR2: SGHNT, YYREEE (reference sequence). CDR3 nucleotides: TGTGCCAGCAGCCCCTACAGGGGTGGCTCCGGGGCCAACGTCCTGACTTTC. This encodes CASSPYRGGSGANVLTF.

This clonotype was detected many times. The chain uses TRBV5-1 and TRBJ2-1; TRBD1 aligns across 10 bases. There are 16 residues in the CDR3. Trimming cost V 2 bases and J 1 base; bases outside gene matches: 3. The germline V gene has CDR1 SGHRS and CDR2 YFSETQ. CDR3 amino acids: CASSLRQGASYNEQFF. The CDR3 nucleotides are TGCGCCAGCAGCTTACGACAGGGGGCGTCCTACAATGAGCAGTTCTTC.

This clonotype turned up a few times. The chain employs TRBV24-1 and TRBJ2-7; no reliable D call. The germline gives CDR1 KGHDR, CDR2 SFDVKD. V gave up 6 bases and J gave up 5 bases, with 7 bases separating them. This CDR3 region has 11 residues. The CDR3 region is CATSHLDEQYF. The CDR3, as DNA: TGTGCCACCAGTCATCTAGACGAGCAGTACTTC.

The V gene is TRBV12-3 or TRBV12-4, the J gene TRBJ1-6; D uncertain. The V end was cut by 4 bases, the J end by 11 bases, with 9 bases between. This CDR3 is built from 12 residues. The CDR3 region has the DNA TGTGCCAGCAGTTCCAGCTGGCCACCCCTCCACTTT. It translates to CASSSSWPPLHF.

This clonotype was seen ten or more times. The chain carries TRBV9 and TRBJ2-1; either TRBD1 or TRBD2 may fit D (5 bases each). The germline V gene encodes CDR1 SGDLS and CDR2 YYNGEE. V was trimmed by 4 bases and J by 8 bases, leaving 22 bases between them. This CDR3 region has 16 residues. This CDR3 reads CASSSLMGEIGDEQFF. As DNA, the CDR3 is TGTGCCAGCAGCTCCCTTATGGGGGAGATCGGGGATGAGCAGTTCTTC.

This clonotype occurred many times. The J gene is TRBJ1-1, the V gene TRBV25-1; no firm D call. Germline CDR1 MGHDK, CDR2 SYGVNS. This CDR3 contains 14 residues. V lost 4 bases and J 2 bases, leaving 11 bases between the germline ends. The CDR3 loop reads CASSVSAYNTEAFF. CDR3 bases: TGTGCCAGCAGTGTATCGGCATACAACACTGAAGCTTTCTTT.

Only a few counts were recorded for this clonotype. The chain has TRBV7-9 and TRBJ2-2, with D unclear. V gave up 6 bases and J gave up 0 bases, with 11 bases separating them. Germline V CDR1 and CDR2: SEHNR, FQNEAQ (reference sequence). This CDR3 is 15 amino acids long. CDR3 in amino acids: CASRGTPANTGELFF. CDR3 coding DNA: TGTGCCAGCAGGGGCACACCTGCGAACACCGGGGAGCTGTTTTTT.

CDR3 nucleotides: TGTGCCAGCAGTGAAATGCCATCTAGCGGGTTGAACACCGGGGAGCTGTTTTTT. It translates to CASSEMPSSGLNTGELFF. This chain connects TRBV2 to TRBJ2-2; 8 nucleotides line up with TRBD2. The CDR3 totals 18 residues. J gave up 1 base and V 2 bases, and 9 bases lay outside the gene matches. Germline V gives CDR1 SNHLY, CDR2 FYNNEI.

This clonotype showed up many times. The V gene is TRBV11-2, the J gene TRBJ1-1; TRBD1 might be the D (5 bases). V lost 6 bases and J 11 bases, leaving 19 bases between the germline ends. The V gene's germline CDR1 is SGHAT and CDR2 FQNNGV. The CDR3 covers 13 residues. The CDR3 loop reads CASRAGGFEGAFF. In nucleotides, the CDR3 is TGTGCCAGCAGGGCCGGGGGATTTGAAGGGGCTTTCTTT.

This clonotype appeared many times. Germline is not matched at one junction end, which may reflect a read error. The V and J genes are TRBV7-9 and TRBJ2-1; 12 positions agree with TRBD2. This CDR3 comprises 15 residues. Germline CDR1 is SEHNR and CDR2 is FQNEAQ (reference sequence). Written as DNA, the CDR3 is TGTGCCAGCACCTTACTAGCGGGGGGCAACAATGAGCAGTTCTTC. Residues: CASTLLAGGNNEQFF.

This rearrangement joins TRBV5-1 to TRBJ1-1, with 7 bases identical to TRBD1. Germline V gene data show CDR1 as SGHRS and CDR2 as YFSETQ. V was pared by 4 bases and J by 9 bases, with 18 bases of the junction left unmatched. The CDR3 contains 16 residues. CDR3 sequence reads: CASSLLVFGRQGKAFF. CDR3 bases: TGCGCCAGCAGCCTCCTCGTCTTCGGTCGACAGGGCAAAGCTTTCTTT.

This clonotype was counted many times. The CDR3 bases are TGTGCCAGCAGCCGAGGACAGGGGACGACTCTGGGGGGCTACACCTTC. It is translated as CASSRGQGTTLGGYTF. The chain has TRBV7-2 and TRBJ1-2; 9 bases are a match to TRBD1. The CDR3 sequence is 16 residues long. V trimming: 5 bases; J trimming: 8 bases; junction bases outside the gene matches: 15. CDR1 is SGHTA, CDR2 FQGNSA, per germline.

This chain uses TRBV9 with TRBJ2-1; D ambiguous. The germline gives CDR1 SGDLS, CDR2 YYNGEE. Trimming took off 4 bases at V and 7 bases at J, with 9 bases between the two ends. This CDR3 spans 12 amino acids. DNA for the CDR3: TGTGCCAGCAGCACCCCGTCGAATGAGCAGTTCTTC. This encodes CASSTPSNEQFF.

This clonotype has more than one count but fewer than ten. The chain carries TRBV20-1 and TRBJ2-1, with D uncertain. CDR3 length: 13 amino acids. Germline V gene lookup returns CDR1 DFQATT and CDR2 SNEGSKA (reference sequence). The V gene lost 0 bases and the J gene lost 9 bases, with 12 bases spanning the gap. The CDR3, as DNA: TGCAGTGCTAGAGACTCTTGGCTGGGTGAGCAGTTCTTC. As protein: CSARDSWLGEQFF.

This clonotype was observed many times. This chain uses TRBV12-3 or TRBV12-4 with TRBJ1-5; D is possibly TRBD1 (6 bases). The V end lost 1 base, the J end lost 0 bases, and 7 bases lay between the germline ends. The CDR3 extends over 15 amino acids. The CDR3 nucleotides read TGTGCCAGCAGTTTAGGGACAGTTAGCAATCAGCCCCAGCATTTT. Translated, it gives CASSLGTVSNQPQHF.

There are many counts of this clonotype. The gene calls are TRBV12-3 or TRBV12-4 and TRBJ1-2, with no clear D. This CDR3 region has 13 residues. V shed 1 base and J shed 4 bases, with 7 bases lying between them. CDR3 sequence (DNA): TGTGCCAGCAGTTTAGGACTCGGCTATGGCTACACCTTC. It codes for CASSLGLGYGYTF.

The J gene is TRBJ2-3, the V gene TRBV19, with D possibly being TRBD1 (6 bases). This CDR3 is 15 amino acids long. CDR1 is LNHDA and CDR2 is SQIVND in the germline V gene (reference sequence). With 8 bases removed from V and 2 bases from J, the gap between germline ends came to 17 bases. CDR3 sequence: CASSLDQGNTDTQYF. The CDR3 coding sequence is TGTGCCAGTTCTTTGGACCAGGGGAACACAGATACGCAGTATTTT.

The chain employs TRBV4-2 and TRBJ2-5; D may match TRBD1 or TRBD2 (5 bases each). CDR1 LGHNA and CDR2 YNFKEQ come from the germline V gene. Trimming shortened V by 1 base and J by 2 bases, and 8 bases separated the two germline ends. This CDR3 has 14 amino acids. The CDR3 region is CASSQAGQQETQYF. The CDR3 region has the DNA TGTGCCAGCAGCCAAGCGGGGCAGCAAGAGACCCAGTACTTC.

This clonotype has more than one count but fewer than ten. The rearrangement uses TRBV6-5 and TRBJ2-7; maybe TRBD1 (6 bases). In germline, CDR1 is MNHEY, CDR2 SVGAGI. There are 15 residues in the CDR3. V gave up 0 bases and J gave up 2 bases, with 11 bases separating them. The CDR3: CASSYSATGTYEQYF. The DNA of the CDR3 is TGTGCCAGCAGTTACTCGGCGACAGGTACCTACGAGCAGTACTTC.

The chain couples TRBV15 to TRBJ1-4; possible D gene TRBD1, 5 bases. Between the trimmed V and J ends, which lost 0 bases and 7 bases, there was a span of 6 bases. Germline CDR1 and CDR2: LNHNV and YYDKDF (reference sequence). The CDR3 has 13 residues. In nucleotides, the CDR3 is TGTGCCACCAGCAGAGATCAGGGTGAAAAACTGTTTTTT. This sequence encodes CATSRDQGEKLFF.

This clonotype was detected ten times or more. The gene calls are TRBV6-1 and TRBJ2-1; 10 bases fit TRBD2. V was clipped by 5 bases and J by 3 bases; unmatched bases: 1. Germline V lookup: CDR1 MNHNS, CDR2 SASEGT. This CDR3 has 14 amino acids. In DNA form, the CDR3 reads TGTGCCAGCAGTAAGCGGGAGGGCTACAATGAGCAGTTCTTC. Translated: CASSKREGYNEQFF.